Presented here are 10 T cell receptor beta chains from one specimen sequenced in a study of CD8+CD57+ T cells in acquired aplastic anemia. Profiling that covered TCR beta VDJ and CDR3 relied on genomic DNA as its template. TCRdb re-called the reads through MiXCR, storing one row per CDR3 protein. The profile covers 400,000 to 600,000 distinct CDR3 sequences, with roughly 34% appearing a single time and roughly 0.8% taken by the ten largest. Whoever was chosen for sequencing had shown CD8+CD57+ cell expansion by flow cytometry. Source material: sorted CD4+, CD8+, or CD8+CD57+ T cells (not recorded which) from PBMCs. All receptors derive from a human donor with aplastic anemia.

J is TRBJ2-1 and V is TRBV12-3 or TRBV12-4; tentative D call: TRBD1 (5 bases). V lost 3 bases and J lost 5, with 8 bases in between. The CDR3 is 13 residues long. CDR3 DNA sequence: TGTGCCAGCAGTTTTGTGACAGACAATGAGCAGTTCTTC. Encoded protein: CASSFVTDNEQFF.

As for this clonotype: Just one base apart from a much larger clone, this may be a read error. The chain uses TRBV9 and TRBJ1-3; possible D gene TRBD1, 5 bases. Germline values: CDR1 SGDLS, CDR2 YYNGEE. This CDR3 is built from 16 residues. The CDR3 DNA follows: TGTGCCAGCAGCGTAGAGGCTAGGGGATTCGGAAACACCACATATTTT. Protein product: CASSVEARGFGNTTYF.

Concerning this clonotype itself: One base away lies a much larger clone, so this may be a sequencing read error. The J gene is TRBJ1-2, the V gene TRBV7-2, with a tentative D call TRBD1 (6 bases). CDR3 length: 15 amino acids. V was shortened by 5 bases and J by 4 bases, with 17 bases between the two germline ends. Germline-derived CDR1 and CDR2 are SGHTA and FQGNSA. CDR3 sequence reads: CASSPQTGDLYGYTF. The DNA of the CDR3 is TGTGCCAGCAGCCCACAGACAGGAGACCTCTATGGCTACACCTTC. Drawing the rest from reference TRBV7-2 and TRBJ1-2, the complete variable domain is GAGVSQSPSNKVTEKGKDVELRCDPISGHTALYWYRQSLGQGLEFLIYFQGNSAPDKSGLPSDRFSAERTGGSVSTLTIQRTQQEDSAVYLCASSPQTGDLYGYTFGSGTRLTVV.

Comments on this clonotype: The DNA is left out, because the CDR3 cannot be placed on it with certainty; the CDR3 is given as TCRdb lists it. The V gene is TRBV7-8, the J gene TRBJ1-2; the table names TRBD1, a call not compared with the DNA. The CDR3 is 18 residues long, ends included. CDR1 is SGHVS, CDR2 FQNEAQ, per germline. The CDR3 loop is CASSFYICAGRGIYGYTF.

J is TRBJ2-1 and V is TRBV6-1, with TRBD1 as a possible D gene (6 bases). This CDR3 comprises 16 residues. The germline V and J ends were trimmed by 6 bases and 0 bases, with 15 bases remaining between them. Germline CDR1 and CDR2: MNHNS and SASEGT. CDR3: CASRRRTVSSYNEQFF. The CDR3 bases are TGTGCCAGCAGAAGAAGGACAGTCAGCTCCTACAATGAGCAGTTCTTC.

The genes are TRBV7-9 and TRBJ1-1; D gene uncertain. V shed 8 bases and J shed 2 bases, with 12 bases lying between them. CDR3 length: 13 amino acids. Germline CDR1 reads SEHNR; CDR2 reads FQNEAQ (reference sequence). CDR3 sequence reads: CASGNSGNTEAFF. The CDR3 nucleotides read TGTGCCAGCGGAAATAGTGGAAACACTGAAGCTTTCTTT.

The sample holds a few counts of this clonotype. The V gene is TRBV5-8, the J gene TRBJ2-7; D is ambiguous. This CDR3 is 12 amino acids long. V lost 3 bases and J 8 bases, leaving 12 bases between the germline ends. Germline values: CDR1 SGHTS, CDR2 YDEGEE. CDR3 sequence reads: CASSSSYEKQYF. CDR3 coding DNA: TGTGCCAGCAGCTCCTCATACGAAAAGCAGTACTTC.

This clonotype came up a few times. The chain links TRBV2 to TRBJ1-2; D remains unclear. The CDR3 covers 15 residues. The germline V and J ends were trimmed by 6 bases and 1 base, with 15 bases remaining between them. The V gene's germline CDR1 is SNHLY and CDR2 FYNNEI. This CDR3 is CASSRTPDGNYGYTF. The CDR3 bases are TGTGCCAGCAGCCGAACCCCCGACGGTAACTATGGCTACACCTTC.

This chain connects TRBV7-9 to TRBJ2-5; 8 nucleotides line up with TRBD1. V gave up 5 bases and J gave up 4 bases; unmatched junction bases: 6. Germline V gene data show CDR1 as SEHNR and CDR2 as FQNEAQ (reference sequence). This CDR3 is 14 amino acids long. CDR3 DNA sequence: TGTGCCAGCAGCCGATCGACAGGGGCAGAGACCCAGTACTTC. This encodes CASSRSTGAETQYF.

This clonotype was seen many times. The chain recombines TRBV25-1 with TRBJ1-6, with a possible D match to TRBD1 (5 bases). V gave up 7 bases and J gave up 8 bases, with 18 bases separating them. This CDR3 is 15 amino acids long. CDR1 and CDR2 (germline): MGHDK, SYGVNS. CDR3 bases: TGTGCCAGCACCCCCGGGACCGGGGGACATTCACCCCTCCACTTT. It specifies CASTPGTGGHSPLHF.